The clone carrying this T cell receptor (beta chain) came up many times. Its antigen is as yet unknown. The data belong to a study of T cells in Graves' hyperthyroidism and ophthalmopathy. Germline V gives CDR1 MDHEN, CDR2 SYDVKM. Trimming removed 5 bases from V and 4 bases from J; junction bases left unmatched: 5. The CDR3 is made up of 15 amino acids. There were TCR beta CDR3 regions amplified from RNA transcripts. The HTBI primer set drove a first-round RT-PCR of the TCR CDR3. TCRdb re-derived calls from the multiplex PCR reads in MiXCR, one entry per CDR3 protein. The data contain 550,000 to 650,000 distinct CDR3 sequences, over 11% of them singletons. Patients aged 18 to 65 had newly diagnosed hyperthyroidism of under 2 months' duration. The study based diagnoses on clinical symptoms, serum thyroxine and TRAb, thyroid ultrasound and orbital computed tomography. Study-wide findings and caveats: Researchers found most expanded thyroid clonotypes above 0.001 in blood as well.

The sequenced sample consisted of blood. This clonotype originated in a woman aged 25 to 45 with Graves' hyperthyroidism that later progressed to Graves' ophthalmopathy. The chain joins TRBV28 to TRBJ2-1; 10 positions agree with TRBD1. The CDR3 region is CASSIRTGGYNEQFF. DNA for the CDR3: TGTGCCAGCAGTATCCGGACAGGGGGTTACAATGAGCAGTTCTTC.